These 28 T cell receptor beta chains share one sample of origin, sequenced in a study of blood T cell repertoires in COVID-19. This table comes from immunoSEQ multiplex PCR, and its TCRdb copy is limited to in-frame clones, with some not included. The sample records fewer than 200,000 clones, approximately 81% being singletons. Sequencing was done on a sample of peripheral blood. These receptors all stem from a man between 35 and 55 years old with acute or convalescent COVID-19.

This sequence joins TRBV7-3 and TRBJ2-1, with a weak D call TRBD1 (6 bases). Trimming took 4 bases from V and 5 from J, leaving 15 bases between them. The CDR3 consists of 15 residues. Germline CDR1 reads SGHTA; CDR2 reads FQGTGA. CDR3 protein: CASSSGQSSHNEQFF. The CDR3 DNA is TGTGCCAGCAGCTCGGGACAATCTTCCCACAATGAGCAGTTCTTC. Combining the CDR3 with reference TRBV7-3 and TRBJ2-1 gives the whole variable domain GAGVSQTPSNKVTEKGKYVELRCDPISGHTALYWYRQSLGQGPEFLIYFQGTGAADDSGLPNDRFFAVRPEGSVSTLKIQRTERGDSAVYLCASSSGQSSHNEQFFGPGTRLTVL.

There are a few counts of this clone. CDR3: CASSFGIAGEYTGELFF. The CDR3 DNA reads as TGTGCCAGCAGCTTCGGAATTGCGGGGGAGTACACCGGGGAGCTGTTTTTT. This sequence joins TRBV7-8 and TRBJ2-2, with TRBD2 matching 7 bases. The ends lost 3 bases at V and 3 bases at J; junction bases unmatched: 10. Germline V gene lookup returns CDR1 SGHVS and CDR2 FQNEAQ. The CDR3 sequence is 17 residues long.

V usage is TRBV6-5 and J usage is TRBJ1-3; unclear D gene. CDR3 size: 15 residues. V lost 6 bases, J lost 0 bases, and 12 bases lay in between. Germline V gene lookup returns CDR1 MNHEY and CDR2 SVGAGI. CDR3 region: CASSWRTASGNTIYF. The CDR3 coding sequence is TGTGCCAGCAGCTGGAGGACGGCCTCTGGAAACACCATATATTTT.

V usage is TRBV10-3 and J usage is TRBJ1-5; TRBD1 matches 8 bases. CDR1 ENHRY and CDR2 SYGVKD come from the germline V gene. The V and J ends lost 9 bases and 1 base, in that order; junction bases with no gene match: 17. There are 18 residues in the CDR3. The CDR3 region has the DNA TGTGCCATGAGAAACGGACAGGGAGAATGGGAGAGCAATCAGCCCCAGCATTTT. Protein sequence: CAMRNGQGEWESNQPQHF.

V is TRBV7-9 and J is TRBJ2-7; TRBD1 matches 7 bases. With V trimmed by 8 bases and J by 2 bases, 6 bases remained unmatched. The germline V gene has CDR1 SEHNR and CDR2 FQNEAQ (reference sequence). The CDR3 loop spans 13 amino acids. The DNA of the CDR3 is TGTGCCAGCCAGGAGACAGGGACCTACGAGCAGTACTTC. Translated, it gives CASQETGTYEQYF.

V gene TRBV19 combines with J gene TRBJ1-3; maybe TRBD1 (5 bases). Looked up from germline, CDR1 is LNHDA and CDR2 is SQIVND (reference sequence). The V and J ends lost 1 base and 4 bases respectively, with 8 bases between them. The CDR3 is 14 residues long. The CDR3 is CASSIATAGNTIYF. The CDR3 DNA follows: TGTGCCAGTAGTATAGCGACAGCAGGAAACACCATATATTTT.

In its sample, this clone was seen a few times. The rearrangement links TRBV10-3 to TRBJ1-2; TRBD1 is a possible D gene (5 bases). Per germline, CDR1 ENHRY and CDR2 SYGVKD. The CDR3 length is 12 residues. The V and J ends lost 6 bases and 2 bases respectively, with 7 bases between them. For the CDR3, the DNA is TGTGCCATCAGCCGGGGGAACTATGGCTACACCTTC. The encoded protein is CAISRGNYGYTF.

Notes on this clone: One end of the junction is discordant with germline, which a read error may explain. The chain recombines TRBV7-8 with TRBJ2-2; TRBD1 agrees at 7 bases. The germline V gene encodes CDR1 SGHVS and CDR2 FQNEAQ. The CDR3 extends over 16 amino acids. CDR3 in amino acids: CASSSAGQANTGKLFF. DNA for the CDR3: TGTGCCAGCAGCTCGGCCGGACAGGCGAACACCGGGAAGCTGTTTTTT.

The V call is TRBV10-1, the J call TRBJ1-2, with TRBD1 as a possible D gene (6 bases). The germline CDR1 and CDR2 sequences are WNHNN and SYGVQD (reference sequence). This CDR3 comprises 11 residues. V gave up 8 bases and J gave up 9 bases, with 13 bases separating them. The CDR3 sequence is CASRGARSYTF. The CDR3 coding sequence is TGCGCCAGCCGGGGGGCTAGGAGCTACACCTTC.

The CDR3 coding sequence is TGTGCCAGCAGCCAAGATCGTCGCACCATATATTTT. This sequence encodes CASSQDRRTIYF. The chain uses TRBV3-1 (or the pseudogene TRBV3-2) and TRBJ1-3; no reliable D call. Per germline, CDR1 LGHDT and CDR2 YNNKEL (reference sequence). The CDR3 runs 12 residues. The germline V and J ends were trimmed by 0 bases and 9 bases, with 6 bases remaining between them.

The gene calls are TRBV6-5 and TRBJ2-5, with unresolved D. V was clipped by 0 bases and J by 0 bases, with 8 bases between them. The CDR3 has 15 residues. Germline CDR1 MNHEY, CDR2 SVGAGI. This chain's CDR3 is CASSYSSDNQETQYF. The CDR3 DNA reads TGTGCCAGCAGTTACTCGAGTGACAACCAAGAGACCCAGTACTTC.

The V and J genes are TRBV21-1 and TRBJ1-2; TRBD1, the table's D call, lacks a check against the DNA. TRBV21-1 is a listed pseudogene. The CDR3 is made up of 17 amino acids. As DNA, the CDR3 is TGTGCCAGCAGCAAAGGGTGGTCCAGGACAGGCTTGGCCGGCTACACCTTC. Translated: CASSKGWSRTGLAGYTF.

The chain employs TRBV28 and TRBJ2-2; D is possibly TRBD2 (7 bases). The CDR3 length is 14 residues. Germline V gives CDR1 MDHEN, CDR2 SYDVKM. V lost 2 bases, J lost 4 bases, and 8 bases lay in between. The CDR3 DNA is TGTGCCAGCAGTTTACGGGGGGCCACCGGGGAGCTGTTTTTT. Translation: CASSLRGATGELFF. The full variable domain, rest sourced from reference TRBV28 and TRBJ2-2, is DVKVTQSSRYLVKRTGEKVFLECVQDMDHENMFWYRQDPGLGLRLIYFSYDVKMKEKGDIPEGYSVSREKKERFSLILESASTNQTSMYLCASSLRGATGELFFGEGSRLTVL.

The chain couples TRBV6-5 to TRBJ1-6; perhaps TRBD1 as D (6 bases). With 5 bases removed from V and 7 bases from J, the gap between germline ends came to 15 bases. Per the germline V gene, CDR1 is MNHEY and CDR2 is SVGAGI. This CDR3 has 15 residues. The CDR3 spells CASSPGQSPNSPLHF. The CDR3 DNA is TGTGCCAGCAGTCCAGGACAGAGCCCAAATTCACCCCTCCACTTT.

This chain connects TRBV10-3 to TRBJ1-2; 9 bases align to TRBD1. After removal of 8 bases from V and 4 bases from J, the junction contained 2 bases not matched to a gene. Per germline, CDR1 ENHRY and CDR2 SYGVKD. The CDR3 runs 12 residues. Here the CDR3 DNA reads TGTGCCATCGCGGGACAGGGCTATGGCTACACCTTC. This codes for CAIAGQGYGYTF.

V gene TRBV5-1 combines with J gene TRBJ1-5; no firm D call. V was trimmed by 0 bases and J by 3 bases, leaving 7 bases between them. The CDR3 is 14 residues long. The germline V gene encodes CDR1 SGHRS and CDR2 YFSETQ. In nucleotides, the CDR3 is TGCGCCAGCAGCTTGGGAGGGTTCAATCAGCCCCAGCATTTT. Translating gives CASSLGGFNQPQHF. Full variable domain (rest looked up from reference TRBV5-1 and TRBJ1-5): KAGVTQTPRYLIKTRGQQVTLSCSPISGHRSVSWYQQTPGQGLQFLFEYFSETQRNKGNFPGRFSGRQFSNSRSEMNVSTLELGDSALYLCASSLGGFNQPQHFGDGTRLSIL.

The CDR3 sequence is CASSYDSYNEQFF. CDR3 DNA sequence: TGCGCCAGCAGCTACGACAGTTACAATGAGCAGTTCTTC. The chain carries TRBV5-1 and TRBJ2-1, with TRBD1 as a possible D gene (5 bases). Per the germline V gene, CDR1 is SGHRS and CDR2 is YFSETQ. V was shortened by 3 bases and J by 4 bases, with 8 bases between the two germline ends. There are 13 residues in the CDR3. The full variable domain, rest sourced from reference TRBV5-1 and TRBJ2-1, is KAGVTQTPRYLIKTRGQQVTLSCSPISGHRSVSWYQQTPGQGLQFLFEYFSETQRNKGNFPGRFSGRQFSNSRSEMNVSTLELGDSALYLCASSYDSYNEQFFGPGTRLTVL.

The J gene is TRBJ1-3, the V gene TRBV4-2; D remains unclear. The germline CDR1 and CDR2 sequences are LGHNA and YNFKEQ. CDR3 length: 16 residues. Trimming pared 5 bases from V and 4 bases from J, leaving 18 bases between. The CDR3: CASSFPGIPTGNTIYF. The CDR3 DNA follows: TGTGCCAGCAGCTTTCCCGGGATCCCTACCGGAAACACCATATATTTT.

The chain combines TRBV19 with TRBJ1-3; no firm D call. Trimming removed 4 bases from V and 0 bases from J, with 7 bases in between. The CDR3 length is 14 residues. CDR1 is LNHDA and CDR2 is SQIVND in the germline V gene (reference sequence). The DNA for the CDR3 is TGTGCCAGTAGTACGGACTACTCTGGAAACACCATATATTTT. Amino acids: CASSTDYSGNTIYF.

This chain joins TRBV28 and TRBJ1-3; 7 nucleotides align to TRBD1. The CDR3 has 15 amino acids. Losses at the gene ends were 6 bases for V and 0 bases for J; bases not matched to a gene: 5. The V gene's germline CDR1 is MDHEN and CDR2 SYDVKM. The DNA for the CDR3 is TGTGCCAGCAGCTACGGGACAGTCTCTGGAAACACCATATATTTT. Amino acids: CASSYGTVSGNTIYF.

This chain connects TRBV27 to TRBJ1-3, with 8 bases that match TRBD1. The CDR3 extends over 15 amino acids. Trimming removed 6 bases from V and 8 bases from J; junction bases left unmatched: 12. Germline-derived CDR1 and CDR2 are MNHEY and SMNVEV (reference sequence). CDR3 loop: CASRSTIDRGDTIYF. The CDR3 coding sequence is TGTGCCAGCAGATCCACTATCGACAGGGGAGACACCATATATTTT.

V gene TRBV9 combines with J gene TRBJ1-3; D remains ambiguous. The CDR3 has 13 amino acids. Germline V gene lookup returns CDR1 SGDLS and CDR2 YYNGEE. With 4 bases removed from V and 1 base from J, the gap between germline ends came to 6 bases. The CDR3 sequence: CASSRASGNTIYF. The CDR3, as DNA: TGTGCCAGCAGCAGAGCGTCTGGAAACACCATATATTTT.

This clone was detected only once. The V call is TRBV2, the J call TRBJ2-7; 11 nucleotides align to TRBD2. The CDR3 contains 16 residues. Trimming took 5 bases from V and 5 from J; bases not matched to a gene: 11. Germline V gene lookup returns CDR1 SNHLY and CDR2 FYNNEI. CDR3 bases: TGTGCCAGCAGTCCTTCTAGCGGGGGGTATTGGGACGAGCAGTACTTC. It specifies CASSPSSGGYWDEQYF.

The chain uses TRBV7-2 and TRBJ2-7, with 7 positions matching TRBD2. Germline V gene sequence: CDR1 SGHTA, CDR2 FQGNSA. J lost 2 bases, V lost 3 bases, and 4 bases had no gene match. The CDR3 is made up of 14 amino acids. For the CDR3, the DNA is TGTGCCAGCAGCTTCCAAGCGGGGCCCTACGAGCAGTACTTC. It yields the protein CASSFQAGPYEQYF.

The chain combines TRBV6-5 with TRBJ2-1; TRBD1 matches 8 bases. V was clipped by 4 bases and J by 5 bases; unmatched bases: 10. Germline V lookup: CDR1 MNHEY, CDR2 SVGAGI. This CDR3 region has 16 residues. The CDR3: CASSSIRGLDNNEQFF. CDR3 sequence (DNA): TGTGCCAGCAGTTCAATCAGGGGGCTCGATAACAATGAGCAGTTCTTC.

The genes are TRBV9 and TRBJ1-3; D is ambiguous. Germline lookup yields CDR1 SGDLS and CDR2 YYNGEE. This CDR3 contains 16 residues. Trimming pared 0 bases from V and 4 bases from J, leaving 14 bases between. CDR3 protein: CASSVATGLSGNTIYF. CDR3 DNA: TGTGCCAGCAGCGTAGCTACCGGGTTGTCAGGAAACACCATATATTTT.

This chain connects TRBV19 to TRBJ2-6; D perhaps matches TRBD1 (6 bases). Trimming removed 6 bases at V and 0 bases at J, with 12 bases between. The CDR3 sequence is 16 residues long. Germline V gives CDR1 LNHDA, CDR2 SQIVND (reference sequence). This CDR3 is CASSVTGPSGANVLTF. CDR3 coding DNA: TGTGCCAGTAGCGTTACAGGGCCCTCTGGGGCCAACGTCCTGACTTTC.

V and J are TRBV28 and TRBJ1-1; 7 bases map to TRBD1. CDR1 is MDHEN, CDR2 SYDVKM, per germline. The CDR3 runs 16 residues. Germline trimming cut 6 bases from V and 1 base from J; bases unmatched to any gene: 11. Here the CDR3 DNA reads TGTGCCAGCAGGGGGATGCGGGGACAGTCGAACACTGAAGCTTTCTTT. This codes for CASRGMRGQSNTEAFF.